This T cell receptor (beta chain) derives from a study of CD8+ T cells in alopecia areata. Study as a whole: Patients in the treated group were given tofacitinib by mouth, 5 to 10 mg twice a day.

The study, taken as a whole, reports: Resident alphabeta T cells of normal skin are also sequenced in scalp samples.

It was cDNA, reverse transcribed from extracted RNA, that served as the sequencing template. Here immunoSEQ multiplex PCR was the method, and the copy in TCRdb shows in-frame clones only, minus some. This table holds a few hundred thousand clones, under 80% found once. Patients with alopecia areata provided lesional scalp punch biopsies as well as peripheral blood. CDR3 length: 16 residues. Trimming removed 5 bases from V and 0 bases from J, with 13 bases in between. Germline-derived CDR1 and CDR2 are LNHDA and SQIVND (reference sequence). On this clone: The antigen is undetermined.

The sequences come from CD4+ T cells sorted from blood, collected at week 0. The chain employs TRBV19 and TRBJ2-2; D is possibly TRBD1 (6 bases). The sequence was obtained from a human donor with alopecia areata. The CDR3 reads CASSPVNRANTGELFF. The CDR3 DNA reads TGTGCCAGTAGTCCGGTAAACAGGGCGAACACCGGGGAGCTGTTTTTT.